What follows describes a single T cell receptor beta chain. What it recognizes is unknown. Alongside a J-beta primer mix, a sample-barcoded 5' primer served in a second PCR lasting about 7 to 12 cycles. A template-switch adaptor containing 12 random nucleotides labeled each cDNA molecule. TCRdb reprocessed the 5' RACE reads with MiXCR, giving one entry per CDR3 protein. The table shows more than 800,000 distinct CDR3 sequences, with less than 35% occurring only once. The data stem from a study of blood T cells in healthy people across ages. Study-wide results and caveats: Without sorted subsets, naive and antigen-experienced compartments could not be conclusively compared.

V was clipped by 2 bases and J by 4 bases, with 6 bases between them. Germline-derived CDR1 and CDR2 are KGHSH and LQKENI. The CDR3 is 13 residues long. Peripheral blood from each donor was collected in a volume of 8 to 10 milliliters. Sample: blood. The sequence derives from a woman older than 75 in good health. This chain connects TRBV18 to TRBJ2-1, with D uncertain. CDR3 DNA sequence: TGTGCCAGCTCACCAATCAGTTACAATGAGCAGTTCTTC. Amino acid sequence: CASSPISYNEQFF.